This TCR beta chain was sequenced for a study of blood T cells in healthy people across ages. Every donor contributed roughly 11 milliliters of peripheral blood by blood draw. A second PCR, run for about 7 to 11 cycles, used a sample-barcoded 5' primer plus a J-beta primer mix. Each cDNA molecule received a tag from a template-switch adaptor that had 12 random nucleotides. TCRdb reanalysed the 5' RACE reads using MiXCR and keeps one entry per CDR3 protein. The repertoire holds around 1.5 million distinct CDR3 sequences, with roughly 60% as singletons. CDR3 length: 14 residues. Trimming left V 4 bases short and J 9 bases short, with 14 bases between. CDR1 and CDR2 (germline): SGHRS, YFSETQ.

The receptor comes from a man between 18 and 29 years old in good health. The V gene is TRBV5-1, the J gene TRBJ1-6, with D possibly being TRBD1 (6 bases). The sequencing sample was made of blood. The CDR3 DNA is TGCGCCAGCAGCGGGGGAACAGGGCCTTCACCCCTCCACTTT. This translates into CASSGGTGPSPLHF.